These 2 T cell receptor beta chains came from one sample sequenced in a study of metastatic and nonmetastatic thyroid tumors. Through MiXCR, TCRdb re-clonotyped the PCR reads. The table records around 23,000 clones, under 30% of them present only once. Patients had received no treatment of any kind before thyroid surgery. What was sequenced was tumor tissue. The receptors were sampled from a male donor with papillary thyroid cancer or a benign thyroid nodule (not recorded which). Some clones in this sample may be carry-over from other donors' samples.

This clone was seen a few times. This chain uses TRBV28 with TRBJ1-1; tentatively, D is TRBD1 (6 bases). V was cut by 3 bases and J by 9 bases, with 23 bases left in between. The germline gives CDR1 MDHEN, CDR2 SYDVKM. The CDR3 has 16 residues. The CDR3 sequence: CASSFGVGGGGTQAFF. Written as DNA, the CDR3 is TGTGCCAGCAGTTTTGGTGTAGGGGGGGGAGGGACTCAAGCTTTCTTT. Filled out from reference TRBV28 and TRBJ1-1, the complete variable domain reads DVKVTQSSRYLVKRTGEKVFLECVQDMDHENMFWYRQDPGLGLRLIYFSYDVKMKEKGDIPEGYSVSREKKERFSLILESASTNQTSMYLCASSFGVGGGGTQAFFGQGTRLTVV.

The sample holds a few counts of this clone. The rearrangement links TRBV6-5 to TRBJ2-1; tentative D call: TRBD2 (5 bases). This CDR3 is 15 amino acids long. Trimming pared 2 bases from V and 4 bases from J, leaving 12 bases between. Germline values: CDR1 MNHEY, CDR2 SVGAGI. CDR3 bases: TGTGCCAGCAGTTACGATGACTATTCGTACAATGAGCAGTTCTTC. The encoded protein is CASSYDDYSYNEQFF.